The T cell receptor (beta chain) under discussion was sequenced for a study of response to subunit inactivated influenza vaccine. Study results and limitations: Authors suggested few new T cells are recruited by each seasonal influenza vaccination.

Per germline, CDR1 SGHRS and CDR2 YFSETQ. Trimming pared 4 bases from V and 1 base from J, leaving 11 bases between. This CDR3 has 14 amino acids. TCRdb analysed the RT-PCR reads with MiXCR anew, one entry per CDR3 protein. Here the sample spans a few hundred thousand distinct CDR3 sequences, less than 25% being singletons. This clonotype was found many times. Its target is unknown. The V call is TRBV5-1, the J call TRBJ1-1, with TRBD1 as a possible D gene (5 bases). The sequence was collected from a man between 50 and 70 years old who received an inactivated influenza vaccine. Sample: PBMCs from blood, taken about 20 months after vaccination. CDR3 amino acids: CASSLQAQNTEAFF. Here the CDR3 DNA reads TGCGCCAGCAGCCTACAGGCTCAGAACACTGAAGCTTTCTTT.